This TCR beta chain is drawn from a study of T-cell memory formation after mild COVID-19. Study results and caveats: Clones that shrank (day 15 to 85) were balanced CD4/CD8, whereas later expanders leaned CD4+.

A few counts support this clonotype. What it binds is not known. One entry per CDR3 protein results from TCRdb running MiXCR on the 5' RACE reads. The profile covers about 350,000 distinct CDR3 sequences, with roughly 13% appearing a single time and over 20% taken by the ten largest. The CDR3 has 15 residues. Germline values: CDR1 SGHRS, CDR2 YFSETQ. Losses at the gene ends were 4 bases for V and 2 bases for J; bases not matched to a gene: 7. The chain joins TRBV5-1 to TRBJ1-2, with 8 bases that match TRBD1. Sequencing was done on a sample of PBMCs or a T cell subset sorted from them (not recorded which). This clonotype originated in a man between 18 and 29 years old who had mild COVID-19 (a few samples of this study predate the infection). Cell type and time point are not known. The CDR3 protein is CASSPNRGTNYGYTF. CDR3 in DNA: TGCGCCAGCAGCCCGAACAGGGGGACCAACTATGGCTACACCTTC.